This T cell receptor (beta chain) is from a study of OX40 agonist ivuxolimab in advanced cancers. Study in general: Administration of intravenous ivuxolimab to patients occurred every 2 weeks at 0.01 to 10 mg/kg. Dose-escalation patients suffered from hepatocellular carcinoma, melanoma, renal cell or head and neck cancer. Study-level results: No determination was made of the antigen specificity of the expanded peripheral T cells.

This clone came up once. Its antigen is as yet unknown. Autoimmune disease history or systemic immunosuppression barred patients. Germline V gene data show CDR1 as SNHLY and CDR2 as FYNNEI. The CDR3 spans 14 residues. The trim removed 5 bases at V and 3 bases at J, leaving 6 bases unmatched. Sequencing was performed with immunoSEQ multiplex PCR; in TCRdb, only in-frame clones are kept and a portion is missing. The data hold about 21,000 clones, with around 80% observed a single time. The chain joins TRBV2 to TRBJ2-7, with TRBD1 matching over 8 bases. The sequences come from CD4+ or CD8+ T cells sorted from blood, collected in a trial of the OX40 agonist ivuxolimab. This TCR was sampled from an adult with an advanced solid tumor such as melanoma, head and neck, liver or kidney cancer. CDR3 DNA: TGTGCCAGCAGTCGATCGGGACAGGTCTACGAGCAGTACTTC. Translated, it gives CASSRSGQVYEQYF.